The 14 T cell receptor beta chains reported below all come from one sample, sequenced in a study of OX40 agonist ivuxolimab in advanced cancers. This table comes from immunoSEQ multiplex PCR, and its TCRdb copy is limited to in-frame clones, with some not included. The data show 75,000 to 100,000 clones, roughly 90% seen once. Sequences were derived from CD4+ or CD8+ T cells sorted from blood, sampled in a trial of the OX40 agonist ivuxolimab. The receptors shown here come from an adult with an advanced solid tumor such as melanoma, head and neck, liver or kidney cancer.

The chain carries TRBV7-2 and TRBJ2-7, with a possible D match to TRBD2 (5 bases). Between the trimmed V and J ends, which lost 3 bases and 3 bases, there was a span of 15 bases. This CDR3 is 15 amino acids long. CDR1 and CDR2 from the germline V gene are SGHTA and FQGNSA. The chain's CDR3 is CASSFDMGVYYEQYF. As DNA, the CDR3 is TGTGCCAGCAGCTTCGACATGGGAGTCTACTACGAGCAGTACTTC.

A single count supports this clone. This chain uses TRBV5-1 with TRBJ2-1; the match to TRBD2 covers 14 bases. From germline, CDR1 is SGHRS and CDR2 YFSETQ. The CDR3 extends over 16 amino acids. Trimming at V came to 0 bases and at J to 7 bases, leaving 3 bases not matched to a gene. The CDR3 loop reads CASSLEGLAGANEQFF. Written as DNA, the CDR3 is TGCGCCAGCAGCTTGGAGGGACTAGCGGGAGCGAATGAGCAGTTCTTC. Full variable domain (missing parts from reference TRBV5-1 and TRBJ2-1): KAGVTQTPRYLIKTRGQQVTLSCSPISGHRSVSWYQQTPGQGLQFLFEYFSETQRNKGNFPGRFSGRQFSNSRSEMNVSTLELGDSALYLCASSLEGLAGANEQFFGPGTRLTVL.

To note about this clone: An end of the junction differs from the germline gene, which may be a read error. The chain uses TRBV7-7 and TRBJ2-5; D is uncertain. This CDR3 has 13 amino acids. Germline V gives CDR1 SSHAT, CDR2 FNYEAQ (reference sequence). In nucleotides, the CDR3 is TGTGCTAGCAGCTTAGACCCGAAAGGGACCCAGTACTTC. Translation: CASSLDPKGTQYF.

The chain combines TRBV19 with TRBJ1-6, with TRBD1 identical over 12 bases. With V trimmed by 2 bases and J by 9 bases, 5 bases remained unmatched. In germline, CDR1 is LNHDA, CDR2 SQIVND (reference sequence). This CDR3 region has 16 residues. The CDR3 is CASSILLGQGASPLHF. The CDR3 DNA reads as TGTGCCAGTAGTATATTGTTGGGACAGGGGGCTTCACCCCTCCACTTT.

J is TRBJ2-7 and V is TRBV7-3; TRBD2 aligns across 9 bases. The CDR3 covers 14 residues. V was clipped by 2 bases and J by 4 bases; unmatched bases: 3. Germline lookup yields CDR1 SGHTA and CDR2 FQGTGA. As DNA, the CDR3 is TGTGCCAGCAGCTTAGCGGGAGGGAAGTACGAGCAGTACTTC. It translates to CASSLAGGKYEQYF.

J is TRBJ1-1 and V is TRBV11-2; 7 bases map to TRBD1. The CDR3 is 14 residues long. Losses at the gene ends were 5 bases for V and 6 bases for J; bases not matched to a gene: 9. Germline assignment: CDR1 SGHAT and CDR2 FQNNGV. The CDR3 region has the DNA TGTGCCAGCAGCCCGGGACAGACGACACCTGAAGCTTTCTTT. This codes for CASSPGQTTPEAFF.

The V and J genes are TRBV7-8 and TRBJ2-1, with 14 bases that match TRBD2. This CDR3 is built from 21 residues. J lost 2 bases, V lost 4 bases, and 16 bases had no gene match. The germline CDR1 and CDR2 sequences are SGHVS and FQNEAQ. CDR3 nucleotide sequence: TGTGCCAGCAGCTCTAGACCCCCGGGACTAGCGGGGGCCGCTACCTACAATGAGCAGTTCTTC. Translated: CASSSRPPGLAGAATYNEQFF.

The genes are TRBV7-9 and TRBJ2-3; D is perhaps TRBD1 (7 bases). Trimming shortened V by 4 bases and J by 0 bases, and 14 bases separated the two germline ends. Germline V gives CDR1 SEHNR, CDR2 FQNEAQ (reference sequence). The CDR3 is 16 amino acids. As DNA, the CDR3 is TGTGCCAGCAGCTCCAGGGGGGACCGAAGCACAGATACGCAGTATTTT. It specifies CASSSRGDRSTDTQYF.

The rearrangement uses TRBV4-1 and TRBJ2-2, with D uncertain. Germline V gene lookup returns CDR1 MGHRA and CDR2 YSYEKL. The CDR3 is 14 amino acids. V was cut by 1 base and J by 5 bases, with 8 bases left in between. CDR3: CASSQAFFTGELFF. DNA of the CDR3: TGCGCCAGCAGCCAAGCCTTCTTTACCGGGGAGCTGTTTTTT.

CDR3 region: CASSIKGELFF. CDR3 nucleotides: TGTGCCAGTAGTATTAAAGGGGAGCTGTTTTTT. This chain links TRBV19 with TRBJ2-2; D remains unclear. This CDR3 contains 11 residues. Trimming took 3 bases from V and 8 from J, leaving 4 bases between them. The germline V gene encodes CDR1 LNHDA and CDR2 SQIVND (reference sequence). The whole variable domain, remainder taken from reference TRBV19 and TRBJ2-2, is DGGITQSPKYLFRKEGQNVTLSCEQNLNHDAMYWYRQDPGQGLRLIYYSQIVNDFQKGDIAEGYSVSREKKESFPLTVTSAQKNPTAFYLCASSIKGELFFGEGSRLTVL.

Here the CDR3 reads CASSPSGAPAYEQYF. As DNA, the CDR3 is TGTGCCAGCTCACCTAGCGGGGCCCCGGCCTACGAGCAGTACTTC. V and J are TRBV5-6 and TRBJ2-7, with 9 bases that match TRBD2. The CDR3 consists of 15 residues. CDR1 and CDR2 (germline): SGHDT, YYEEEE. The V segment lost 7 bases and the J segment 2 bases; nucleotides outside the gene matches: 10.

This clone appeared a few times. The CDR3 is CASSLAGYSNQPQHF. Here the CDR3 DNA reads TGTGCCAGCAGCTTGGCGGGGTATAGCAATCAGCCCCAGCATTTT. The chain combines TRBV5-6 with TRBJ1-5, with D hard to call. Germline CDR1 reads SGHDT; CDR2 reads YYEEEE. The CDR3 is 15 amino acids. V was shortened by 0 bases and J by 0 bases, with 7 bases between the two germline ends.

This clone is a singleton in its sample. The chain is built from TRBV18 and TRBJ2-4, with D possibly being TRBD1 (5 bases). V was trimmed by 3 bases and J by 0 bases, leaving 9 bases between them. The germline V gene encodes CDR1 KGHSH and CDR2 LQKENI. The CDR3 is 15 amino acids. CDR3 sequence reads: CASSPGLPAKNIQYF. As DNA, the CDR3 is TGTGCCAGCTCACCGGGGCTCCCAGCCAAAAACATTCAGTACTTC.

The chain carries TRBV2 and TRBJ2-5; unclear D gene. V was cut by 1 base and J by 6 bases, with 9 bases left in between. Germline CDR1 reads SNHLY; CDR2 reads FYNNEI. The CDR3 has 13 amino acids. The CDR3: CASSEGPNQTQYF. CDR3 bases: TGTGCCAGCAGTGAAGGCCCGAACCAGACCCAGTACTTC.